Below are 6 T cell receptor beta chains sequenced from a single sample in a study of sequential checkpoint blockade in melanoma. This table comes from immunoSEQ multiplex PCR, and its TCRdb copy is limited to in-frame clones, with some not included. The sample carries around 6,000 clones, roughly 27% recorded once. The sample's treatment: randomized to nivolumab then ipilimumab (arm A) or the reverse (arm B). Sequenced material: tumor tissue (inferred from file names), taken from a patient given nivolumab and ipilimumab in sequence. The receptors come from a human donor with melanoma.

This clone is medium-sized in the sample. The chain has TRBV11-3 and TRBJ1-1; D remains ambiguous. The CDR3 extends over 15 amino acids. V was clipped by 3 bases and J by 0 bases, with 11 bases between them. CDR1 is SGHNT and CDR2 is YENEEA in the germline V gene. This CDR3 reads CASSLGSSMNTEAFF. In DNA form, the CDR3 reads TGTGCCAGCAGCTTGGGCAGTAGCATGAACACTGAAGCTTTCTTT.

This clone is deemed medium-sized. The chain joins TRBV11-3 to TRBJ1-4, with 12 nucleotides matching TRBD1. The CDR3 is made up of 15 amino acids. Looked up from germline, CDR1 is SGHNT and CDR2 is YENEEA. The trim removed 5 bases at V and 8 bases at J, leaving 6 bases unmatched. CDR3 nucleotides: TGTGCCAGCAGCCCCCGGGACAGGGGGCACGAAAAACTGTTTTTT. As protein: CASSPRDRGHEKLFF.

The chain couples TRBV6-8 to TRBJ2-3; 7 bases line up with TRBD1. The germline V gene encodes CDR1 MNHGY and CDR2 SAAAGT. Germline trimming cut 0 bases from V and 6 bases from J; bases unmatched to any gene: 15. The CDR3 totals 18 residues. The CDR3 region is CASSYSSLGDSPGDTQYF. The CDR3 region has the DNA TGTGCCAGCAGTTACTCCTCACTTGGGGACAGCCCCGGGGATACGCAGTATTTT.

This sequence joins TRBV5-1 and TRBJ2-7, with a possible D match to TRBD2 (7 bases). V lost 0 bases, J lost 3 bases, and 16 bases lay in between. Germline loops: CDR1 SGHRS, CDR2 YFSETQ. The CDR3 extends over 16 amino acids. As DNA, the CDR3 is TGCGCCAGCAGCTTGGGGGGGCTAGCGGAGCTCTACGAGCAGTACTTC. Translation: CASSLGGLAELYEQYF.

This clone has just a few counts. The chain combines TRBV28 with TRBJ1-5; no clear D gene. Germline CDR1 MDHEN, CDR2 SYDVKM. This CDR3 spans 15 amino acids. Trimming stripped 5 bases from V and 7 bases from J, with 18 bases between. CDR3 DNA sequence: TGTGCCAGCAGTCTCCATGTTGGTAAGGGACAGCCCCAGCATTTT. Amino acid sequence: CASSLHVGKGQPQHF.

The V call is TRBV15, the J call TRBJ2-5, with 11 bases fitting TRBD2. The germline V gene has CDR1 LNHNV and CDR2 YYDKDF (reference sequence). This CDR3 has 17 amino acids. V gave up 1 base and J gave up 5 bases; unmatched junction bases: 9. The CDR3 nucleotides read TGTGCCACCAGCAGAGCTGGGGGACTAGCGGTAGGGGAGACCCAGTACTTC. Translating gives CATSRAGGLAVGETQYF.